This passage covers 5 T cell receptor beta chains from one sample sequenced in a study of CD8+ T cells in alopecia areata. Isolated RNA was reverse transcribed into cDNA used as the sequencing template. Sequencing used immunoSEQ multiplex PCR; TCRdb keeps in-frame clones, though not all of them. The top ten clones hold 20% to 25% of a sample with about 110,000 clones, approximately 59% of them seen once. The sample consisted of CD8+ T cells sorted from blood. These receptors were collected from a human donor in good health.

The chain has TRBV29-1 and TRBJ2-7, with unresolved D. The CDR3 extends over 12 amino acids. V shed 4 bases and J shed 1 base, with 8 bases lying between them. The germline CDR1 and CDR2 sequences are SQVTM and ANQGSEA. The CDR3 coding sequence is TGCAGCGTTGTGGCAAATTCCTACGAGCAGTACTTC. This gives the protein CSVVANSYEQYF.

This clone showed up many times. V gene TRBV11-1 combines with J gene TRBJ1-5; D not resolved. CDR1 and CDR2 from the germline V gene are SGHAT and FQDESV (reference sequence). This CDR3 has 13 amino acids. The germline V and J ends were trimmed by 1 base and 4 bases, with 5 bases remaining between them. For the CDR3, the DNA is TGTGCCAGCAGCTTAGTATTGAATCAGCCCCAGCATTTT. It yields the protein CASSLVLNQPQHF.

CDR3 region: CASSLDKNIQYF. Here the CDR3 DNA reads TGTGCCAGCAGCTTAGACAAAAACATTCAGTACTTC. This chain links TRBV13 with TRBJ2-4; the D is unclear. V was pared by 1 base and J by 3 bases, with 1 base between. Germline lookup yields CDR1 PRHDT and CDR2 FYEKMQ (reference sequence). The CDR3 is 12 residues long.

V and J are TRBV13 and TRBJ1-1; weak D call: TRBD1 (6 bases). Germline CDR1 is PRHDT and CDR2 is FYEKMQ (reference sequence). With 1 base removed from V and 5 bases from J, the gap between germline ends came to 17 bases. The CDR3 length is 16 residues. The CDR3 loop is CASSLEGGQMVTEAFF. DNA for the CDR3: TGTGCCAGCAGCTTAGAGGGGGGACAAATGGTAACTGAAGCTTTCTTT.

The sample holds one count of this clone. The chain has TRBV13 and TRBJ1-1; D not resolved. The CDR3 sequence is 16 residues long. V lost 4 bases and J 0 bases, leaving 15 bases between the germline ends. The germline V gene encodes CDR1 PRHDT and CDR2 FYEKMQ (reference sequence). The CDR3 spells CASSSTGVSMNTEAFF. Written as DNA, the CDR3 is TGTGCCAGCAGCTCTACTGGGGTATCCATGAACACTGAAGCTTTCTTT.